A single sample gave rise to the 23 T cell receptor beta chains below, sequenced in a study of T cell repertoires in cytomegalovirus infection. TCRdb re-called the reads through MiXCR, storing one row per CDR3 protein. The table shows under 200,000 distinct CDR3 sequences, with over 15% occurring only once. Source material: CD8+ T cells from PBMCs. These receptors all stem from a human donor in good health (CMV status not recorded). Some clones in this sample may be carry-over from other donors' samples.

The J gene is TRBJ2-1, the V gene TRBV5-5, with a tentative D call TRBD2 (7 bases). Trimming removed 4 bases at V and 8 bases at J, with 16 bases between. The CDR3 contains 14 residues. From germline, CDR1 is SGHKS and CDR2 YYEKEE (reference sequence). The CDR3 nucleotides read TGTGCCAGCAGCCCCGGGGGGCCGCAGGATGAGCAGTTCTTC. Translating it yields CASSPGGPQDEQFF.

This clonotype appeared a few times. The V call is TRBV7-6, the J call TRBJ1-1, with D uncertain. This CDR3 contains 19 residues. V was pared by 1 base and J by 1 base, with 22 bases between. The germline V gene encodes CDR1 SGHVS and CDR2 FNYEAQ. CDR3 sequence: CASSLVPDSFNTGNTEAFF. CDR3 DNA sequence: TGTGCCAGCAGCTTAGTTCCGGACTCTTTTAACACGGGGAACACTGAAGCTTTCTTT.

The chain has TRBV6-2 or TRBV6-3 and TRBJ1-5; a weak D match, TRBD1 (6 bases). There are 14 residues in the CDR3. The V gene's germline CDR1 is MNHEY and CDR2 SVGEGT. V was clipped by 5 bases and J by 4 bases, with 12 bases between them. The CDR3 sequence: CASSLGQINQPQHF. In DNA form, the CDR3 reads TGTGCCAGCAGTCTCGGACAGATTAATCAGCCCCAGCATTTT.

A remark on this clonotype: A read error may explain this, as a much larger clone is one base away. The chain links TRBV7-9 to TRBJ1-4; no clear D gene. Germline V gives CDR1 SEHNR, CDR2 FQNEAQ (reference sequence). This CDR3 is 14 amino acids long. V dropped 5 bases and J dropped 4 bases, with 11 bases sitting between them. The DNA of the CDR3 is TGTGCCAGCAGCCCCCCGCGGTATAATGAAAAACTGTTTTTT. It translates to CASSPPRYNEKLFF.

Only a few counts were recorded for this clonotype. The V gene is TRBV27, the J gene TRBJ2-1, with D perhaps TRBD2 (6 bases). Trimming removed 7 bases from V and 10 bases from J, with 17 bases in between. The CDR3 sequence is 13 residues long. The germline CDR1 and CDR2 sequences are MNHEY and SMNVEV (reference sequence). CDR3 sequence: CASKRAPRGEQFF. DNA of the CDR3: TGTGCCAGCAAGCGGGCCCCAAGGGGCGAGCAGTTCTTC.

The J gene is TRBJ1-3, the V gene TRBV7-3; D remains unclear. The CDR3 spans 14 residues. Trimming pared 5 bases from V and 8 bases from J, leaving 16 bases between. Germline CDR1 is SGHTA and CDR2 is FQGTGA. CDR3 bases: TGTGCCAGCAGCCCAGGTTGGACCTCGGACACCATATATTTT. This gives the protein CASSPGWTSDTIYF.

This clonotype was seen more than once but under ten times. The V call is TRBV4-3, the J call TRBJ2-7; possibly TRBD2 for D (5 bases). Germline lookup yields CDR1 LGHNA and CDR2 YSLEER. V lost 3 bases and J lost 7, with 16 bases in between. This CDR3 is built from 14 residues. The CDR3 DNA follows: TGCGCCAGCAGCCACAGACGGGGTCCTACGGAGCAGTACTTC. Translation gives CASSHRRGPTEQYF.

This clonotype was seen more than once but under ten times. The chain uses TRBV24-1 and TRBJ2-1; D unresolved. The germline CDR1 and CDR2 sequences are KGHDR and SFDVKD. CDR3 size: 13 residues. V shed 9 bases and J shed 0 bases, with 8 bases lying between them. The CDR3 protein is CATSIGSYNEQFF. The CDR3 nucleotides are TGTGCCACCTCGATAGGCTCCTACAATGAGCAGTTCTTC.

The chain employs TRBV6-2 or TRBV6-3 and TRBJ2-7; 7 bases line up with TRBD2. The CDR3 consists of 13 residues. The V gene end was trimmed by 4 bases and the J gene end by 6 bases; junction bases not matched to a gene: 6. Germline V gene lookup returns CDR1 MNHEY and CDR2 SVGEGT. CDR3 sequence: CASSSGGWSEQYF. CDR3 bases: TGTGCCAGCAGTTCGGGGGGATGGAGCGAGCAGTACTTC.

The chain has TRBV7-8 and TRBJ2-7, with D tentatively TRBD1 (5 bases). Trimming removed 2 bases from V and 5 bases from J, with 10 bases in between. This CDR3 spans 13 amino acids. Germline assignment: CDR1 SGHVS and CDR2 FQNEAQ. The CDR3 protein is CASSLQGYDEQYF. The CDR3 DNA follows: TGTGCCAGCAGCTTACAGGGTTACGACGAGCAGTACTTC.

The V and J genes are TRBV28 and TRBJ2-1; 7 positions match TRBD1. V lost 6 bases to trimming and J lost 8 bases; unmatched junction nucleotides: 7. Per germline, CDR1 MDHEN and CDR2 SYDVKM. The CDR3 length is 13 residues. CDR3 coding DNA: TGTGCCAGCAGCATAAGCGACAGGGATGAGCAGTTCTTC. It codes for CASSISDRDEQFF.

The table lists this clonotype with a few counts. This CDR3 is CASSHLSSYEQYF. In DNA, the CDR3 is TGTGCCAGCAGTCACCTAAGCTCCTACGAGCAGTACTTC. V usage is TRBV27 and J usage is TRBJ2-7; D is undetermined. The CDR3 is 13 residues long. Germline CDR1 reads MNHEY; CDR2 reads SMNVEV (reference sequence). Trimming took 5 bases from V and 0 from J, leaving 8 bases between them.

The V gene is TRBV28, the J gene TRBJ2-7; D gene unclear. Trimming left V 5 bases short and J 6 bases short, with 20 bases between. The CDR3 runs to 15 residues. The germline gives CDR1 MDHEN, CDR2 SYDVKM. DNA for the CDR3: TGTGCCAGCAGTCTCCGGGCCTCATTGCTGTCCGAGCAGTACTTC. It yields the protein CASSLRASLLSEQYF.

This clonotype has just a few counts. This chain connects TRBV7-8 to TRBJ1-1; weak D call: TRBD1 (5 bases). The V and J ends lost 5 bases and 2 bases respectively, with 15 bases between them. Germline CDR1 SGHVS, CDR2 FQNEAQ. This CDR3 comprises 15 residues. The CDR3 region has the DNA TGTGCCAGCAGCCGGGGGGGGGTAACAAACACTGAAGCTTTCTTT. Its translation: CASSRGGVTNTEAFF.

This clonotype was recorded a few times. The V gene is TRBV6-2 or TRBV6-3, the J gene TRBJ2-7; D is undetermined. Trimming left V 2 bases short and J 7 bases short, with 24 bases between. The CDR3 contains 17 residues. Germline CDR1 and CDR2: MNHEY and SVGEGT. The CDR3 reads CASSYGSTWVRPREQYF. The CDR3 region has the DNA TGTGCCAGCAGTTACGGGTCGACCTGGGTTAGGCCCCGAGAGCAGTACTTC.

The rearrangement joins TRBV7-9 to TRBJ1-1, with a weak D call TRBD1 (5 bases). CDR3 size: 14 residues. V was pared by 5 bases and J by 0 bases, with 10 bases between. In germline, CDR1 is SEHNR, CDR2 FQNEAQ (reference sequence). CDR3 sequence (DNA): TGTGCCAGCAGCGCAGCGACAGTGAACACTGAAGCTTTCTTT. This codes for CASSAATVNTEAFF.

The chain uses TRBV28 and TRBJ2-3, with D possibly TRBD1 on 6 matching bases. V was pared by 5 bases and J by 2 bases, with 14 bases between. The germline gives CDR1 MDHEN, CDR2 SYDVKM. The CDR3 runs 15 residues. The CDR3 DNA sequence: TGTGCCAGCAGTGAAGACAGGCCCAACACAGATACGCAGTATTTT. Translated: CASSEDRPNTDTQYF.

The V call is TRBV28, the J call TRBJ1-5, with D maybe TRBD1 (5 bases). The germline V and J ends were trimmed by 3 bases and 2 bases, with 11 bases remaining between them. This CDR3 is 15 amino acids long. Germline V lookup: CDR1 MDHEN, CDR2 SYDVKM. CDR3 nucleotide sequence: TGTGCCAGCAGTTTGGACAACGAGGGCAATCAGCCCCAGCATTTT. Its translation is CASSLDNEGNQPQHF.

This CDR3 reads CASSLSTSGLDSKEQYF. Here the CDR3 DNA reads TGTGCCAGCAGCTTAAGCACCAGCGGGTTGGACTCAAAGGAGCAGTACTTC. The chain recombines TRBV11-2 with TRBJ2-7, with a weak D call TRBD2 (6 bases). This CDR3 is 17 amino acids long. Germline V CDR1 and CDR2: SGHAT, FQNNGV. Trimming removed 2 bases from V and 7 bases from J, with 24 bases in between.

The DNA of the CDR3 is TGTGCCAGCAGTTACGGTTTAGGGTCCGAAGATACGCAGTATTTT. It specifies CASSYGLGSEDTQYF. The V gene is TRBV6-5, the J gene TRBJ2-3, with D unresolved. This CDR3 comprises 15 residues. Germline V gene lookup returns CDR1 MNHEY and CDR2 SVGAGI. Trimming pared 2 bases from V and 5 bases from J, leaving 14 bases between.

The sample holds a few counts of this clonotype. This chain connects TRBV7-8 to TRBJ2-4, with 11 nucleotides matching TRBD1. Trimming took 5 bases from V and 7 from J; bases not matched to a gene: 7. This CDR3 is built from 15 residues. CDR1 is SGHVS and CDR2 is FQNEAQ in the germline V gene. The CDR3 bases are TGTGCCAGCAGCCCCGGGACAGGGGGTGGTAACATTCAGTACTTC. Protein sequence: CASSPGTGGGNIQYF.

The chain is built from TRBV28 and TRBJ1-2; 9 bases align to TRBD1. Germline loops: CDR1 MDHEN, CDR2 SYDVKM. V dropped 6 bases and J dropped 3; count of bases not matched to a gene: 14. There are 17 residues in the CDR3. The CDR3: CASRFEGRQGEDYGYTF. CDR3 nucleotide sequence: TGTGCCAGCAGATTCGAAGGAAGACAGGGGGAGGACTATGGCTACACCTTC.

This chain uses TRBV6-2 or TRBV6-3 with TRBJ2-7; 7 bases are a match to TRBD1. The CDR3 loop spans 14 amino acids. With V trimmed by 5 bases and J by 2 bases, 6 bases remained unmatched. Germline values: CDR1 MNHEY, CDR2 SVGEGT. The CDR3 bases are TGTGCCAGCAGTCGACAGGGATCCACCTACGAGCAGTACTTC. Its translation: CASSRQGSTYEQYF.